This TCR beta chain was sequenced in a study of graft-versus-host responses after intestinal transplantation. Germline trimming cut 6 bases from V and 1 base from J; bases unmatched to any gene: 2. The length of the CDR3 is 15 residues. Germline V CDR1 and CDR2: SGHAT, FQDESV (reference sequence). Generated by immunoSEQ multiplex PCR, the TCRdb table keeps only in-frame clones and is missing some. The sample includes about 85,000 clones, approximately 90% of them seen just once. This clone was recorded once. Its antigen is unknown. V is TRBV11-1 and J is TRBJ2-3, with 12 bases identical to TRBD2. Sequenced here: unstimulated CD8+ T cells sorted from spleen or lymph node cells, sampled before transplant. The receptor's source is a human donor who was the organ donor for an intestinal transplant. The CDR3 bases are TGTGCCAGCAGAAGACTAGCGGGGGGCACAGATACGCAGTATTTT. Protein: CASRRLAGGTDTQYF.